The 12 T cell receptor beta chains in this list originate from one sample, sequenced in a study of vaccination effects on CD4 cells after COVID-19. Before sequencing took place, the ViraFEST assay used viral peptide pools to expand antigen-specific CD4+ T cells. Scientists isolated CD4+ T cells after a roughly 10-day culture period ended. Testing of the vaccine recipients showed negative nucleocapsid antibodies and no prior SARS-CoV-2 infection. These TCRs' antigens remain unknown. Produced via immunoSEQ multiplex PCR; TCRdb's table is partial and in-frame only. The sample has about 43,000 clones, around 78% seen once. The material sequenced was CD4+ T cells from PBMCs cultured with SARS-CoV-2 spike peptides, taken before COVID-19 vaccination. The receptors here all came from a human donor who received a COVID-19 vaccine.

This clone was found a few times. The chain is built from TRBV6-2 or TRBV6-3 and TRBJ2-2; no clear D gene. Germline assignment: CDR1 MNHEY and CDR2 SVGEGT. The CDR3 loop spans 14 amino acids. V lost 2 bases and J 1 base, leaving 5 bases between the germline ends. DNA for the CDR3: TGTGCCAGCAGTTACCCAGTGAACACCGGGGAGCTGTTTTTT. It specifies CASSYPVNTGELFF.

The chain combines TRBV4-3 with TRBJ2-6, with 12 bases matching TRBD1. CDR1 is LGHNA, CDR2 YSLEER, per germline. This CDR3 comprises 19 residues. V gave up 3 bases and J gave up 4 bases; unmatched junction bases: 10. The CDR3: CASSQQRGQGAPGANVLTF. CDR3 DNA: TGCGCCAGCAGCCAGCAGAGGGGACAGGGGGCGCCCGGGGCCAACGTCCTGACTTTC.

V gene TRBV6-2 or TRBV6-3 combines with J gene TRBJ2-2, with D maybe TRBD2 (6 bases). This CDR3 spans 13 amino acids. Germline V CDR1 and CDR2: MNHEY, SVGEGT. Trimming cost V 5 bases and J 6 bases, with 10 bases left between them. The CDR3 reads CASSAGRPGELFF. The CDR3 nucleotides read TGTGCCAGCAGTGCGGGGCGTCCCGGGGAGCTGTTTTTT.

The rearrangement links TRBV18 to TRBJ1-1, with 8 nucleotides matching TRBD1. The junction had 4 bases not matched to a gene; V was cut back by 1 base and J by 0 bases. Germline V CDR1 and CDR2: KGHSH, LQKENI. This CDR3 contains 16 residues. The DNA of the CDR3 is TGTGCCAGCTCACCACTCCAGGACAGGGTGAACACTGAAGCTTTCTTT. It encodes CASSPLQDRVNTEAFF.

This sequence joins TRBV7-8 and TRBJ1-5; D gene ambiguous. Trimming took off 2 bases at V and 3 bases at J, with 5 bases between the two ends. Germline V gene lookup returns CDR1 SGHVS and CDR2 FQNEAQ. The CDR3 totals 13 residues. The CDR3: CASSLMDNQPQHF. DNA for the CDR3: TGTGCCAGCAGCTTAATGGACAATCAGCCCCAGCATTTT.

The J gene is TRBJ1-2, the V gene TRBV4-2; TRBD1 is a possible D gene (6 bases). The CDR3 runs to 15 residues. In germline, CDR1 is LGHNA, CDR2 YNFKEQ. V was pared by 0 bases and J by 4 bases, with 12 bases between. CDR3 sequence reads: CASSQDIARGYGYTF. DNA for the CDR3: TGTGCCAGCAGCCAAGATATTGCCAGGGGCTATGGCTACACCTTC.

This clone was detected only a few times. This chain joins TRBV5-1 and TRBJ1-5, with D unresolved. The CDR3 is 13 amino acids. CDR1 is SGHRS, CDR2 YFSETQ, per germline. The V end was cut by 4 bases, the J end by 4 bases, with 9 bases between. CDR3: CASSPTFNQPQHF. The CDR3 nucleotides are TGCGCCAGCAGCCCAACGTTTAATCAGCCCCAGCATTTT.

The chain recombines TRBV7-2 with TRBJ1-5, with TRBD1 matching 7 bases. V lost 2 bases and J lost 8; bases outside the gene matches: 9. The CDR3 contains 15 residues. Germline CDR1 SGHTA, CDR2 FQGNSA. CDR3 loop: CASSLQVGRGEPQHF. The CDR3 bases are TGTGCCAGCAGCTTACAAGTAGGCAGGGGGGAGCCCCAGCATTTT.

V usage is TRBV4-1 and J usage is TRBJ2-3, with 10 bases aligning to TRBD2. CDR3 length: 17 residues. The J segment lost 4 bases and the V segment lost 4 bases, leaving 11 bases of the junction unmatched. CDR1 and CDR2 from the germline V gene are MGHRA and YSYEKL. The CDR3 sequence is CASSRTSGGERSDTQYF. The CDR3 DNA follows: TGCGCCAGCAGCCGAACAAGCGGGGGGGAAAGATCAGATACGCAGTATTTT.

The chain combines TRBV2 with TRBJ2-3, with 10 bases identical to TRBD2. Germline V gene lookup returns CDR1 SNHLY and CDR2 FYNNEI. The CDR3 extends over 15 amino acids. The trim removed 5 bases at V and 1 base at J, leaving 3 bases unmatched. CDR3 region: CASSPLAGGTDTQYF. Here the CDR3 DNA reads TGTGCCAGCAGTCCTCTAGCGGGGGGCACAGATACGCAGTATTTT. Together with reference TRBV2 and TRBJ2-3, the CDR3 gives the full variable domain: EPEVTQTPSHQVTQMGQEVILRCVPISNHLYFYWYRQILGQKVEFLVSFYNNEISEKSEIFDDQFSVERPDGSNFTLKIRSTKLEDSAMYFCASSPLAGGTDTQYFGPGTRLTVL.

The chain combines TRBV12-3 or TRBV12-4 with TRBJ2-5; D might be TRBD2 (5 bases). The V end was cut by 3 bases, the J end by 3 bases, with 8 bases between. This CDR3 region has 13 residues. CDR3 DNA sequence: TGTGCCAGCAGTTTGTGGGGAGAAGAGACCCAGTACTTC. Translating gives CASSLWGEETQYF.

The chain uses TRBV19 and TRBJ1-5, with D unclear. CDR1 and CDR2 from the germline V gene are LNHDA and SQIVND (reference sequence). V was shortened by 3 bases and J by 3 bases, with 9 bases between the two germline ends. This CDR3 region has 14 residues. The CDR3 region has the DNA TGTGCCAGTAGTATTTCGGGAGACAATCAGCCCCAGCATTTT. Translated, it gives CASSISGDNQPQHF. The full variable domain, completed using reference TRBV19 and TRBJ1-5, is DGGITQSPKYLFRKEGQNVTLSCEQNLNHDAMYWYRQDPGQGLRLIYYSQIVNDFQKGDIAEGYSVSREKKESFPLTVTSAQKNPTAFYLCASSISGDNQPQHFGDGTRLSIL.